The clone carrying this T cell receptor beta chain was found once. Clones were read by immunoSEQ multiplex PCR, and TCRdb kept only the in-frame ones, dropping some. The sample gives 80,000 or so clones, roughly nine tenths of which show up once; roughly 2.1% is in the top ten. The CDR3 is 14 residues long. Germline loops: CDR1 LGHNA, CDR2 YNFKEQ. The germline V and J ends were trimmed by 0 bases and 7 bases, with 10 bases remaining between them. The sample originates from a study of blood T cell repertoires in COVID-19. J is TRBJ2-1 and V is TRBV4-2, with D possibly being TRBD2 (6 bases). The sequenced material came from peripheral blood. The receptor comes from a man over 45 with acute or convalescent COVID-19. The CDR3 is CASSQDYRGNEQFF. The CDR3, as DNA: TGTGCCAGCAGCCAAGATTATCGGGGGAATGAGCAGTTCTTC.